This T cell receptor beta chain is from a study of blood T cell repertoires in COVID-19. Study-level background: Sites in the United States, Italy and Spain provided acute and convalescent COVID-19 samples.

This clone was found a few times. The assay was immunoSEQ multiplex PCR, and TCRdb's table has in-frame clones only and misses some. The data contain about 110,000 clones, 80% to 90% of them seen just once; the ten biggest clones take up about 30%. Input material: peripheral blood. This TCR was sampled from a woman of 80 years or more with acute or convalescent COVID-19.

The CDR3 bases are TGCGCCAGCAGCCAAGGGGGCGGACAGGGGGTCTACGAGCAGTACTTC. Translated, it gives CASSQGGGQGVYEQYF. The chain joins TRBV4-1 to TRBJ2-7; TRBD1 aligns across 10 bases. The CDR3 totals 16 residues. V lost 1 base, J lost 3 bases, and 6 bases stayed unmatched. CDR1 is MGHRA, CDR2 YSYEKL, per germline.